One sample yielded the 21 T cell receptor beta chains listed below, sequenced in a study of brain T cells in children with intractable seizures. TCRdb's copy holds only in-frame clones and misses some; the assay was immunoSEQ multiplex PCR. Of over 95,000 clones in the sample, under 95% were seen once. This sample comprised peripheral blood, obtained at surgery. These receptors were obtained from a boy under three years old with hemimegalencephaly and intractable seizures.

The V call is TRBV21-1, the J call TRBJ2-1; the D call in the table, TRBD1, was not verified against the DNA. TRBV21-1 is shown as a pseudogene. The CDR3 totals 20 residues. The CDR3 sequence: CASSKKGFSRFPPFYNEQFF. The CDR3 nucleotides are TGTGCCAGCAGCAAAAAGGGGTTCTCTAGGTTCCCCCCCTTTTACAATGAGCAGTTCTTC.

The genes are TRBV5-6 and TRBJ1-2; D unresolved. Per the germline V gene, CDR1 is SGHDT and CDR2 is YYEEEE. This CDR3 spans 14 amino acids. With 0 bases removed from V and 3 bases from J, the gap between germline ends came to 9 bases. CDR3 in amino acids: CASSLGWRDYGYTF. The CDR3 DNA reads as TGTGCCAGCAGCTTGGGGTGGAGGGACTATGGCTACACCTTC.

The gene calls are TRBV6-1 and TRBJ2-4; the D is unclear. This CDR3 has 17 residues. CDR1 and CDR2 from the germline V gene are MNHNS and SASEGT. Trimming cost V 0 bases and J 0 bases, with 12 bases left between them. In DNA, the CDR3 is TGTGCCAGCAGTGAAGCGGGATGGCAGGTAGCCAAAAACATTCAGTACTTC. Translation: CASSEAGWQVAKNIQYF.

This chain connects TRBV3-1 (or the pseudogene TRBV3-2) to TRBJ1-2; D is unresolved. CDR3 size: 12 residues. V was cut by 5 bases and J by 5 bases, with 9 bases left in between. Germline CDR1 LGHDT, CDR2 YNNKEL (reference sequence). CDR3 protein: CASSTQGYGYTF. DNA for the CDR3: TGTGCCAGCAGCACACAAGGATATGGCTACACCTTC.

CDR3 amino acids: CASSQGSSGRETQYF. DNA of the CDR3: TGCGCCAGCAGCCAAGGGTCTAGCGGGAGAGAGACCCAGTACTTC. The chain recombines TRBV5-1 with TRBJ2-5; 10 nucleotides align to TRBD2. CDR1 and CDR2 (germline): SGHRS, YFSETQ. There are 15 residues in the CDR3. Trimming removed 4 bases from V and 4 bases from J; junction bases left unmatched: 7.

J is TRBJ2-1 and V is TRBV7-2; the match to TRBD2 covers 11 bases. This CDR3 has 21 amino acids. The V and J ends lost 0 bases and 2 bases, in that order; junction bases with no gene match: 15. Germline V CDR1 and CDR2: SGHTA, FQGNSA. CDR3 amino acids: CASSLAMMASGGLKTYNEQFF. The CDR3 DNA reads TGTGCCAGCAGCTTAGCGATGATGGCTAGCGGGGGGCTGAAGACCTACAATGAGCAGTTCTTC.

This clone was detected only once. The chain links TRBV5-1 to TRBJ1-3; no clear D. The V end lost 0 bases, the J end lost 0 bases, and 7 bases lay between the germline ends. The CDR3 runs to 15 residues. CDR1 and CDR2 (germline): SGHRS, YFSETQ. CDR3 loop: CASSLDPNSGNTIYF. DNA of the CDR3: TGCGCCAGCAGCTTGGACCCGAACTCTGGAAACACCATATATTTT.

The rearrangement joins TRBV19 to TRBJ1-1; D is ambiguous. Germline V lookup: CDR1 LNHDA, CDR2 SQIVND (reference sequence). The CDR3 sequence is 14 residues long. With 5 bases removed from V and 3 bases from J, the gap between germline ends came to 13 bases. The CDR3 DNA is TGTGCCAGTAGTCGGGGTCGGACGGACACTGAAGCTTTCTTT. The encoded protein is CASSRGRTDTEAFF.

This chain uses TRBV10-3 with TRBJ2-1, with 9 bases identical to TRBD2. The CDR3 totals 17 residues. Germline V lookup: CDR1 ENHRY, CDR2 SYGVKD. V shed 1 base and J 2 bases; nucleotides not matched to a gene: 6. In nucleotides, the CDR3 is TGTGCCATCAGTGAGTTCGTGCGGGAGGGCCCCTACAATGAGCAGTTCTTC. Translating gives CAISEFVREGPYNEQFF.

The chain uses TRBV5-5 and TRBJ1-3; TRBD1 might be the D (5 bases). Per germline, CDR1 SGHKS and CDR2 YYEKEE (reference sequence). CDR3 length equals 18 residues. Trimming left V 6 bases short and J 0 bases short, with 22 bases between. This CDR3 reads CASNLGLRDRDSGNTIYF. The CDR3 DNA is TGTGCCAGCAACCTTGGCCTGCGGGACCGGGACTCTGGAAACACCATATATTTT.

The J gene is TRBJ2-5, the V gene TRBV20-1, with D possibly matching TRBD1 (5 bases). V was clipped by 4 bases and J by 5 bases, with 8 bases between them. The CDR3 spans 11 residues. Germline CDR1 reads DFQATT; CDR2 reads SNEGSKA (reference sequence). CDR3 bases: TGCAGTGCTAAGGGGTGGGAGACCCAGTACTTC. Translated: CSAKGWETQYF.

V usage is TRBV28 and J usage is TRBJ1-1, with D perhaps TRBD1 (6 bases). This CDR3 region has 18 residues. Germline CDR1 is MDHEN and CDR2 is SYDVKM. V lost 6 bases to trimming and J lost 8 bases, with 31 bases between them. CDR3 sequence reads: CASSSRWVARGARGEAFF. The CDR3 coding sequence is TGTGCCAGCAGCTCCCGGTGGGTGGCCAGGGGAGCCCGGGGGGAAGCTTTCTTT.

The gene calls are TRBV29-1 and TRBJ1-1; D possibly corresponds to TRBD1 (5 bases). This CDR3 is 13 amino acids long. V was cut by 6 bases and J by 1 base, with 12 bases left in between. Per the germline V gene, CDR1 is SQVTM and CDR2 is ANQGSEA. CDR3 loop: CSVRREPNTEAFF. The CDR3, as DNA: TGCAGCGTCCGCAGGGAGCCGAACACTGAAGCTTTCTTT. The complete variable domain, with remaining parts taken from reference TRBV29-1 and TRBJ1-1, reads SAVISQKPSRDICQRGTSLTIQCQVDSQVTMMFWYRQQPGQSLTLIATANQGSEATYESGFVIDKFPISRPNLTFSTLTVSNMSPEDSSIYLCSVRREPNTEAFFGQGTRLTVV.

The rearrangement joins TRBV7-8 to TRBJ2-5; a possible D gene is TRBD1 (5 bases). This CDR3 is built from 15 residues. Trimming took 4 bases from V and 2 from J, leaving 14 bases between them. Germline CDR1 is SGHVS and CDR2 is FQNEAQ. CDR3 in DNA: TGTGCCAGCAGCTCCAGCAGGGTACCACAAGAGACCCAGTACTTC. Translation gives CASSSSRVPQETQYF.

As for this clone: At one of its ends the junction is not consistent with the germline gene, which may arise from a read error. V usage is TRBV18 and J usage is TRBJ2-7, with D tentatively TRBD1 or TRBD2 (6 bases each). There are 13 residues in the CDR3. Germline assignment: CDR1 KGHSH and CDR2 LQKENI. The CDR3 loop is CASSPQGTRFLDF. In nucleotides, the CDR3 is TGTGCCAGCTCACCGCAGGGGACTCGATTCCTCGACTTC.

The genes are TRBV13 and TRBJ2-7, with TRBD2 identical over 13 bases. J gave up 3 bases and V 5 bases, and 10 bases lay outside the gene matches. The CDR3 length is 17 residues. Germline V gives CDR1 PRHDT, CDR2 FYEKMQ (reference sequence). CDR3 in amino acids: CASSKGLAGTSSYEQYF. CDR3 nucleotides: TGTGCCAGCAGCAAGGGACTAGCGGGGACGTCAAGCTACGAGCAGTACTTC. The full variable domain, completed using reference TRBV13 and TRBJ2-7, is AAGVIQSPRHLIKEKRETATLKCYPIPRHDTVYWYQQGPGQDPQFLISFYEKMQSDKGSIPDRFSAQQFSDYHSELNMSSLELGDSALYFCASSKGLAGTSSYEQYFGPGTRLTVT.

This clone was observed a single time. This chain joins TRBV20-1 and TRBJ1-2; weak D call: TRBD1 (5 bases). The V end lost 3 bases, the J end lost 6 bases, and 14 bases lay between the germline ends. The CDR3 sequence is 13 residues long. CDR1 and CDR2 from the germline V gene are DFQATT and SNEGSKA (reference sequence). For the CDR3, the DNA is TGCAGTGCTAGTGCATCCCGGGGGGATGGCTACACCTTC. It is translated as CSASASRGDGYTF.

The J gene is TRBJ1-2, the V gene TRBV6-1; D uncertain. This CDR3 comprises 11 residues. CDR1 is MNHNS, CDR2 SASEGT, per germline. Trimming removed 3 bases at V and 2 bases at J, with 1 base between. The CDR3: CASSDNYGYTF. The CDR3 DNA is TGTGCCAGCAGTGACAACTATGGCTACACCTTC.

This chain uses TRBV6-5 with TRBJ2-6, with a possible D match to TRBD2 (5 bases). Germline CDR1 and CDR2: MNHEY and SVGAGI. The CDR3 is 16 residues long. Trimming left V 0 bases short and J 0 bases short, with 6 bases between. The CDR3 protein is CASSYSSGSGANVLTF. The CDR3 DNA is TGTGCCAGCAGTTACTCGAGCGGCTCTGGGGCCAACGTCCTGACTTTC.

This chain links TRBV3-1 (or the pseudogene TRBV3-2) with TRBJ2-5, with D unresolved. V lost 0 bases to trimming and J lost 2 bases, with 16 bases between them. Germline loops: CDR1 LGHDT, CDR2 YNNKEL (reference sequence). This CDR3 region has 17 residues. This CDR3 reads CASSQDPGGMGQETQYF. The CDR3, as DNA: TGTGCCAGCAGCCAAGATCCTGGCGGAATGGGGCAAGAGACCCAGTACTTC.

The rearrangement uses TRBV10-3 and TRBJ1-1; no clear D gene. Trimming took 8 bases from V and 1 from J, leaving 14 bases between them. CDR3 length: 14 residues. Germline V gene data show CDR1 as ENHRY and CDR2 as SYGVKD. In nucleotides, the CDR3 is TGTGCCATCGCCGACGAATACAGGAACACTGAAGCTTTCTTT. It codes for CAIADEYRNTEAFF.